This T cell receptor (beta chain) was observed in a study of immune evolution from preneoplasia to lung adenocarcinoma. Histologic diagnosis was independently verified by two lung pathologists. A remark on this clone: Its antigen is undetermined.

TCRdb's copy holds only in-frame clones and misses some; the assay was immunoSEQ multiplex PCR. The table shows 6,000 to 8,000 clones, with 60% to 75% occurring only once. V was cut by 3 bases and J by 5 bases, with 10 bases left in between. This CDR3 contains 13 residues. Germline V gives CDR1 SGHDN, CDR2 FVKESK. Study-level results: Normal lung had the highest top T cell clone frequencies. Later-stage lesions seemingly showed higher T cell density and diversity than normal lung.

The chain employs TRBV14 and TRBJ2-5; weak D call: TRBD2 (6 bases). The sequence came from an older donor with lung adenocarcinoma. Source material: FFPE adjacent normal lung tissue. The CDR3 loop reads CASSQGLTETQYF. The CDR3 bases are TGTGCCAGCAGCCAGGGACTGACGGAGACCCAGTACTTC.